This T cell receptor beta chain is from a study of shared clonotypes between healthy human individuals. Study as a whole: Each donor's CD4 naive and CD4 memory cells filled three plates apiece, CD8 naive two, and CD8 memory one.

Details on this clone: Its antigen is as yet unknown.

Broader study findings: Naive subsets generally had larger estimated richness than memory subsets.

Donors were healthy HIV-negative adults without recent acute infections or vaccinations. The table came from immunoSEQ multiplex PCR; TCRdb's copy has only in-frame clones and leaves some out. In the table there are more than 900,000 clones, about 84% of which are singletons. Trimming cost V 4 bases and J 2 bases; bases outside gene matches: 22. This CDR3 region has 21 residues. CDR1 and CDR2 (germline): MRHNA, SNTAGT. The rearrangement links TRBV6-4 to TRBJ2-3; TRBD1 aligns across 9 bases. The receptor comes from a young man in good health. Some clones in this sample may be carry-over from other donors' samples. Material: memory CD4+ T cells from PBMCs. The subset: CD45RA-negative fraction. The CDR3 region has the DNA TGTGCCAGCAGTGCCTCCAACAGGGGGCTACTAGGGCGATCCTACACAGATACGCAGTATTTT. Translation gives CASSASNRGLLGRSYTDTQYF.